This TCR beta chain was captured in a study of T-cell memory formation after mild COVID-19. General study results and limits: Certain responding clones were present in pre-infection memory, suggesting participation of cross-reactive memory.

The CDR3 extends over 16 amino acids. The ends were cut back, 0 bases at V and 3 bases at J, with 12 bases in the middle. Germline lookup yields CDR1 LGHNA and CDR2 YNFKEQ. TCRdb processed the 5' RACE reads anew with MiXCR; each CDR3 protein has one entry. The table has under 300,000 distinct CDR3 sequences, 8% to 10% seen once. This clonotype was detected a few times. The antigen remains undetermined. Sequenced input: PBMCs or a T cell subset sorted from them (not recorded which). The chain uses TRBV4-2 and TRBJ1-3; D might be TRBD1 (5 bases). This TCR was sampled from a man between 18 and 35 years old who had mild COVID-19 (a few samples of this study predate the infection). Cell type and time point are not known. In DNA form, the CDR3 reads TGTGCCAGCAGCCAAGATCGATCAGGGTATGGAAACACCATATATTTT. Translation gives CASSQDRSGYGNTIYF.